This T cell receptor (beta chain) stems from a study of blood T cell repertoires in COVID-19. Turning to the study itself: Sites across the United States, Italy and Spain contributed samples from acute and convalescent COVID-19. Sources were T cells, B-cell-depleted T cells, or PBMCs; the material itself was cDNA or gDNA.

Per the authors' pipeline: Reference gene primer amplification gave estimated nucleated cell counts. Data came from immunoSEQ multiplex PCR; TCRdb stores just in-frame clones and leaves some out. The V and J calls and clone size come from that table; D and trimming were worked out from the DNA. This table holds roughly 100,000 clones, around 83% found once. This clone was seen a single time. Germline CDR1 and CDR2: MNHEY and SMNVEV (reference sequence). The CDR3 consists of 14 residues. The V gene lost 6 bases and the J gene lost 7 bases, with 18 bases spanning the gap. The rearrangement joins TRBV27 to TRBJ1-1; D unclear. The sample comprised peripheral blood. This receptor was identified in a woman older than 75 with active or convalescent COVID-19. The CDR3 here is CASSRGPKQGEAFF. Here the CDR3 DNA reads TGTGCCAGCAGCCGCGGGCCCAAACAAGGTGAAGCTTTCTTT.